The clone carrying this T cell receptor beta chain was seen more than once but under ten times. Its antigen is not identified. Samples each had at least 5.5 micrograms of total RNA extracted. The data stem from a study of blood T cells in healthy people across ages. Study results and caveats: Naive T cell percentage by flow cytometry tracked strongly with beta diversity. A greater number of naive CD4+ cells and higher diversity distinguished long-lived donors from aged donors.

The second PCR ran roughly 6 to 11 cycles with a sample-barcoded 5' primer and J-beta primers. Every sample returned 2.5 million or more CDR3-containing paired-end reads. MiXCR was run by TCRdb on the 5' RACE reads, yielding one entry per CDR3 protein. Of about 1.6 million distinct CDR3 sequences in the sample, approximately 32% are singletons; the top ten hold 11%. Sequenced material: blood. The TCR sequence derives from a woman aged 25-40 years in good health.

The CDR3 sequence is CASSQSTTPRGTGELFF. CDR3 coding DNA: TGTGCCAGCAGCCAATCCACGACCCCGCGCGGCACCGGGGAGCTGTTTTTT. J is TRBJ2-2 and V is TRBV4-2; D gene ambiguous. Germline lookup yields CDR1 LGHNA and CDR2 YNFKEQ. This CDR3 is built from 17 residues. V was trimmed by 2 bases and J by 4 bases, leaving 17 bases between them.